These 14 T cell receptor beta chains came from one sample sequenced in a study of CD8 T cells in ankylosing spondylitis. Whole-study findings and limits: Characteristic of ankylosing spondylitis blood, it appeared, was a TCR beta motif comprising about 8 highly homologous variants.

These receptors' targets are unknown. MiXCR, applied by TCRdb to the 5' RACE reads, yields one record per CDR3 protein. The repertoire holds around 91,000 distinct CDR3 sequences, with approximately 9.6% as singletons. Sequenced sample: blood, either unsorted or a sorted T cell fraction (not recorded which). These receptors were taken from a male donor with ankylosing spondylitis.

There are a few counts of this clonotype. In DNA, the CDR3 is TGTGCCAGCAGTTTCGGCAACTACTACGAGCAGTACTTC. Protein product: CASSFGNYYEQYF. The chain employs TRBV27 and TRBJ2-7; D gene ambiguous. Trimming left V 3 bases short and J 3 bases short, with 9 bases between. The CDR3 has 13 residues. Germline V CDR1 and CDR2: MNHEY, SMNVEV (reference sequence).

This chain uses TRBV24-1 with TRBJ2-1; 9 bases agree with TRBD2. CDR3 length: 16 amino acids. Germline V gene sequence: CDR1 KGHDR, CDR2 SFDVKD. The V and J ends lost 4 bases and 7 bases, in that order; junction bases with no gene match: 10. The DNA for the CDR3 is TGTGCCACCAGTGAATCAGCGGGAGGCTCGCTTAATGAGCAGTTCTTC. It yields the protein CATSESAGGSLNEQFF.

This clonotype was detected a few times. As DNA, the CDR3 is TGTGCCAGCAGTTTATCAGCGGGAGGGGGGGAGACCCAGTACTTC. Residues: CASSLSAGGGETQYF. The chain has TRBV27 and TRBJ2-5; 10 nucleotides agree with TRBD2. Per germline, CDR1 MNHEY and CDR2 SMNVEV (reference sequence). CDR3 length: 15 residues. V was pared by 0 bases and J by 5 bases, with 3 bases of the junction left unmatched.

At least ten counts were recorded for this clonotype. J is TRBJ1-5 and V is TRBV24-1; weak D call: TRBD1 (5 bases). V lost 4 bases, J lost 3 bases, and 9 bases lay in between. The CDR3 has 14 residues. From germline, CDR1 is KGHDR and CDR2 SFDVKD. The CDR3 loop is CATSDLTDNQPQHF. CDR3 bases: TGTGCCACCAGTGACCTGACAGACAATCAGCCCCAGCATTTT.

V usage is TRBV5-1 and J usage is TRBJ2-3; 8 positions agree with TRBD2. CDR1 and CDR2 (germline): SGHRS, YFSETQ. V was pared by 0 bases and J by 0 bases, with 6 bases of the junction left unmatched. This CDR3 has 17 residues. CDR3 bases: TGCGCCAGCAGCTTGGGTTGGCGGGAGGAAAGCACAGATACGCAGTATTTT. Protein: CASSLGWREESTDTQYF. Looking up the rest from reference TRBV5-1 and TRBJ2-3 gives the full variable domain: KAGVTQTPRYLIKTRGQQVTLSCSPISGHRSVSWYQQTPGQGLQFLFEYFSETQRNKGNFPGRFSGRQFSNSRSEMNVSTLELGDSALYLCASSLGWREESTDTQYFGPGTRLTVL.

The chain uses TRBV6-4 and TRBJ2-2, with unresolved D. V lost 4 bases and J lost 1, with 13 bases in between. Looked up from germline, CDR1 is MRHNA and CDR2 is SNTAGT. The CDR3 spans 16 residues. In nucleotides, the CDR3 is TGTGCCAGCAGTGGCTCCACCGACCGGAACACCGGGGAGCTGTTTTTT. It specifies CASSGSTDRNTGELFF.

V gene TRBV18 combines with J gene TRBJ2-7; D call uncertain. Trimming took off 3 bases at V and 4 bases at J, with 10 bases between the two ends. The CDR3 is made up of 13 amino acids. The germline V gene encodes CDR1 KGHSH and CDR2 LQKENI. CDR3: CASSPPDGYEQYV. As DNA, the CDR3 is TGTGCCAGCTCACCCCCGGACGGGTACGAGCAGTACGTC.

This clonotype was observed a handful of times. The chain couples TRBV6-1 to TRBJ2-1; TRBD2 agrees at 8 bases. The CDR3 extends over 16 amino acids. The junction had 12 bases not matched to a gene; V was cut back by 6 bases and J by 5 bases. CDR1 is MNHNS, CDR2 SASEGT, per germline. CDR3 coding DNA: TGTGCCAGCAGCCCTATGGGACTAGGAAAAAACAATGAGCAGTTCTTC. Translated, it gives CASSPMGLGKNNEQFF.

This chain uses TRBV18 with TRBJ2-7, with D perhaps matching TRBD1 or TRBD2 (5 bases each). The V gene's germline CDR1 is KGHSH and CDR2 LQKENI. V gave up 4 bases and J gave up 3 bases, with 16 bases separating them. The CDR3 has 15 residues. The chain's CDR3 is CASSQGPRKYYEQYF. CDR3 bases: TGTGCCAGCTCACAGGGACCGCGGAAGTACTACGAGCAGTACTTC.

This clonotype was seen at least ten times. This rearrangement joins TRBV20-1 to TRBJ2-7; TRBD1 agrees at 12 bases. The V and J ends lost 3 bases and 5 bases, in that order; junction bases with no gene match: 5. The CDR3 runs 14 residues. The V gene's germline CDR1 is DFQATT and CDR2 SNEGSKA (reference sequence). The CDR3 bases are TGCAGTGCTAGGACCGGGACAGGGGGCCACGAGCAGTACGTC. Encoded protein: CSARTGTGGHEQYV.

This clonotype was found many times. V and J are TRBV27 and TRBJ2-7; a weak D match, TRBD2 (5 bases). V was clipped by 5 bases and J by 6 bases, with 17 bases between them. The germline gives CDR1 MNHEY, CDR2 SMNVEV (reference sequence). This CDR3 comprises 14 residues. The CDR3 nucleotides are TGTGCCAGCAGTCCGGGTGGAGGCCGGACCGAGCAGTACTTC. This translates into CASSPGGGRTEQYF.

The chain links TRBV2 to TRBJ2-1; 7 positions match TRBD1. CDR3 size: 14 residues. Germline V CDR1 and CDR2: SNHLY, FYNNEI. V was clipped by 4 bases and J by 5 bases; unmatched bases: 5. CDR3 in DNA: TGTGCCAGCAGTGCTGGGACAGAGCACAATGAGCAGTTCTTC. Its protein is CASSAGTEHNEQFF.

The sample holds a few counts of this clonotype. The CDR3: CASSLPRFKYNEQFF. In DNA, the CDR3 is TGTGCCAGCAGCTTACCTAGGTTTAAATACAATGAGCAGTTCTTC. V is TRBV7-9 and J is TRBJ2-1; D ambiguous. Trimming took off 2 bases at V and 4 bases at J, with 12 bases between the two ends. The CDR3 is made up of 15 amino acids. Germline assignment: CDR1 SEHNR and CDR2 FQNEAQ (reference sequence).

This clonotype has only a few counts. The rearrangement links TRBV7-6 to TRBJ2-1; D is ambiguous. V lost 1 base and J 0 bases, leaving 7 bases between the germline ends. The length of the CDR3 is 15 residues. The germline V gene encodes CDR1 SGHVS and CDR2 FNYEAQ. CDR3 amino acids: CASSLDGDSYNEQFF. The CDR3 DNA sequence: TGTGCCAGCAGCTTAGATGGGGACTCCTACAATGAGCAGTTCTTC.